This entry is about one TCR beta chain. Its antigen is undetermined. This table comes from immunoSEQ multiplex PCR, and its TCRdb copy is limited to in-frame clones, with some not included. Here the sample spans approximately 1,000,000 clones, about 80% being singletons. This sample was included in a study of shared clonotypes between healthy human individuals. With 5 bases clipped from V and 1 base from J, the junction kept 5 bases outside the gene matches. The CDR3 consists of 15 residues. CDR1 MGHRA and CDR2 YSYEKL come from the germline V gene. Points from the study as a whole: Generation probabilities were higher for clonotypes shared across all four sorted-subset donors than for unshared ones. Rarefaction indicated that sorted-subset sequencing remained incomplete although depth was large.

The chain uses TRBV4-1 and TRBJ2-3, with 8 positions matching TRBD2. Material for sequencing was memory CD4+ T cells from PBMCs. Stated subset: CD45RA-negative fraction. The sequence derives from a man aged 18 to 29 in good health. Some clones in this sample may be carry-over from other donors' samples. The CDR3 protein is CASSLRGLGTDTQYF. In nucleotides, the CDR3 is TGCGCCAGCAGCTTGCGGGGACTAGGCACAGATACGCAGTATTTT.